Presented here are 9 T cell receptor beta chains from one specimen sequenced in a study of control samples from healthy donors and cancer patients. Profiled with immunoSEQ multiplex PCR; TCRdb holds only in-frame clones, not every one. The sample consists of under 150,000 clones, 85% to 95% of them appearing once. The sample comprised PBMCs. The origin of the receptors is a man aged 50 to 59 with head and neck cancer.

The CDR3 here is CASSRGLAGYEQYF. CDR3 nucleotides: TGTGCCAGCAGCCGCGGACTAGCGGGGTACGAGCAGTACTTC. V and J are TRBV6-5 and TRBJ2-7; the match to TRBD2 covers 12 bases. The V gene end was trimmed by 6 bases and the J gene end by 4 bases; junction bases not matched to a gene: 4. CDR3 length equals 14 residues. Germline CDR1 and CDR2: MNHEY and SVGAGI.

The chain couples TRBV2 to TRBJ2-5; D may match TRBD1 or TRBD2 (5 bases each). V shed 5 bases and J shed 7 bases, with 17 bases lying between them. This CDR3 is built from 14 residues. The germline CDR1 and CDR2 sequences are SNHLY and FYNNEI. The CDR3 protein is CASSTFGGDGTQYF. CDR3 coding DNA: TGTGCCAGCAGTACCTTTGGGGGAGACGGGACCCAGTACTTC.

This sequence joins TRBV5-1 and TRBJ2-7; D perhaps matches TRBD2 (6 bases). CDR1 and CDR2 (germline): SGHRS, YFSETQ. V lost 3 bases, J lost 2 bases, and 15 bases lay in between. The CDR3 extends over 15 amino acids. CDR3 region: CASSWGGDWTYEQYF. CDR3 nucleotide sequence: TGCGCCAGCAGCTGGGGCGGGGACTGGACCTACGAGCAGTACTTC.

The CDR3 DNA follows: TGCGCCAGCAGGCCTGACAGGGGCTCGGCAAAGCAGCCCCAGCATTTT. Translating gives CASRPDRGSAKQPQHF. The chain combines TRBV5-1 with TRBJ1-5, with 8 bases aligning to TRBD1. CDR3 length: 16 amino acids. Germline V gene lookup returns CDR1 SGHRS and CDR2 YFSETQ. Trimming cost V 5 bases and J 7 bases; bases outside gene matches: 14.

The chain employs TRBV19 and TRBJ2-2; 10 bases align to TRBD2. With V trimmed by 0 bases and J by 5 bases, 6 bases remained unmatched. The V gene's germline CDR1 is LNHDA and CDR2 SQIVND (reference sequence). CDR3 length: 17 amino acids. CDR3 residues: CASSIDVAGGGTGELFF. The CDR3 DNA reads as TGTGCCAGTAGTATAGATGTAGCGGGGGGCGGAACCGGGGAGCTGTTTTTT.

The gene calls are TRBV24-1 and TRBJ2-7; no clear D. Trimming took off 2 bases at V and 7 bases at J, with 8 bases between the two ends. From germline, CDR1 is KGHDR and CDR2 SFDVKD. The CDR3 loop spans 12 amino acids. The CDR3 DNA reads TGTGCCACCAGTGATTACCTGGGGGAGCAGTACTTC. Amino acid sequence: CATSDYLGEQYF.

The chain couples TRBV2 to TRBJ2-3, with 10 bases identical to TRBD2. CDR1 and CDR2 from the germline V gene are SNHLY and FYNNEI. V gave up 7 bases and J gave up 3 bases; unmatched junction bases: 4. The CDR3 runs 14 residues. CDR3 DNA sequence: TGTGCCAGCAAGGAGCGGGGGGGAACAGATACGCAGTATTTT. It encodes CASKERGGTDTQYF. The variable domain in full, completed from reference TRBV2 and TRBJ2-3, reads EPEVTQTPSHQVTQMGQEVILRCVPISNHLYFYWYRQILGQKVEFLVSFYNNEISEKSEIFDDQFSVERPDGSNFTLKIRSTKLEDSAMYFCASKERGGTDTQYFGPGTRLTVL.

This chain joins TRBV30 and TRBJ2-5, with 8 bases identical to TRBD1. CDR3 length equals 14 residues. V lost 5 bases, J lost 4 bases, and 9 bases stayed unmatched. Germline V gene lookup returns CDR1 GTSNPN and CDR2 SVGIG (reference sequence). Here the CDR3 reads CAWGQGAASETQYF. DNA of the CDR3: TGTGCCTGGGGCCAGGGGGCAGCTTCAGAGACCCAGTACTTC.

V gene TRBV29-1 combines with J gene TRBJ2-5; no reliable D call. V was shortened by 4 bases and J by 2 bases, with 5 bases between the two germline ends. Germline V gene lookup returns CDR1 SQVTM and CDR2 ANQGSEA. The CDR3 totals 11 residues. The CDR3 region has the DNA TGCAGCGTTGGGCCTCAAGAGACCCAGTACTTC. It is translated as CSVGPQETQYF. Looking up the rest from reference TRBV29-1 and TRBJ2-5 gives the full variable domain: SAVISQKPSRDICQRGTSLTIQCQVDSQVTMMFWYRQQPGQSLTLIATANQGSEATYESGFVIDKFPISRPNLTFSTLTVSNMSPEDSSIYLCSVGPQETQYFGPGTRLLVL.